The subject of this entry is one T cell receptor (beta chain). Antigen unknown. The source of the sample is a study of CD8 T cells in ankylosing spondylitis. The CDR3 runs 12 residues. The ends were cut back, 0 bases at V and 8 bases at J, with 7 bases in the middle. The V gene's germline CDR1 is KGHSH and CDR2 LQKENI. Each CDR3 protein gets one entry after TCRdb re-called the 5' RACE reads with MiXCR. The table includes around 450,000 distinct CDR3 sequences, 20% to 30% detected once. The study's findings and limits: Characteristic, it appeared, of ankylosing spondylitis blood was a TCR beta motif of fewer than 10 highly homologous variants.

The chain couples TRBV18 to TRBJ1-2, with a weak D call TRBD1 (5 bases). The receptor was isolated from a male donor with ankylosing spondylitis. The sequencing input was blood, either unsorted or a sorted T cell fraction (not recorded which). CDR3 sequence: CASSPPRGGYTF. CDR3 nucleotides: TGTGCCAGCTCACCACCGAGGGGCGGCTACACCTTC.